This T cell receptor beta chain was obtained from a study of CD8 T cells in ankylosing spondylitis. Overall study findings and caveats: Within ankylosing spondylitis blood, a TCR beta motif made up of under 10 highly homologous variants appeared to be characteristic. Disease-associated clones were CD8+ and fairly uncommon in peripheral blood. In ankylosing spondylitis patients, matched synovial fluid reportedly showed significant enrichment of disease-linked clones.

Points on this clonotype: Its antigen is undetermined.

Trimming took off 6 bases at V and 8 bases at J, with 13 bases between the two ends. The CDR3 consists of 12 residues. Germline assignment: CDR1 SEHNR and CDR2 FQNEAQ (reference sequence). TCRdb reanalysed the 5' RACE reads using MiXCR and keeps one entry per CDR3 protein. The sample holds roughly 440,000 distinct CDR3 sequences; approximately 17% are singletons and the top ten take approximately 1%. The V gene is TRBV7-9, the J gene TRBJ1-2; D unresolved. Sequencing was performed on blood, either unsorted or a sorted T cell fraction (not recorded which). This sequence originates from a male donor with ankylosing spondylitis. CDR3 loop: CASSRENEGYTF. CDR3 nucleotides: TGTGCCAGCAGTCGGGAGAACGAGGGCTACACCTTC.